These T cell receptor beta chains were read from a single sample in a study of blood T cell repertoires in COVID-19. The repertoire was sequenced with immunoSEQ multiplex PCR; TCRdb's copy has only in-frame clones and lacks some. The data hold under 85,000 clones, with around 80% observed a single time. Sequenced: peripheral blood. The receptors come from a human donor in a cohort sampled during active COVID-19. Both conserved end residues are trimmed from each CDR3. The size field is filled for only some rows; it gives once, few, many or a size class.

V,size,J,CDR3
TRBV3-1/TRBV3-2,-,TRBJ1-1,ASSPDRINTEAF
TRBV5-6,-,TRBJ2-3,ASSLTAQDTQY
TRBV7-9,-,TRBJ2-7,ASSLEIRTSGGPYEQY
TRBV7-9,-,TRBJ1-2,ASTLDGTGDRRGYT
TRBV12-5,once,TRBJ1-5,ASGLRLNQPQH
TRBV12-3/TRBV12-4,once,TRBJ1-1,ASSFPATEAF
TRBV28,-,TRBJ2-7,ASRNGDVSYEQY
TRBV7-2,-,TRBJ2-7,ASSSKGVGGGLYEQY
TRBV4-1,-,TRBJ2-5,ASSQDARGETQY
TRBV5-1,-,TRBJ2-5,ASSLDPGLAGSQY
TRBV27,-,TRBJ2-3,ASSRPPTSGATSTDTQY
TRBV12-3/TRBV12-4,-,TRBJ1-1,ASNIGERSEAF
TRBV29-1,-,TRBJ1-2,SVEGAGSYYGYT
TRBV28,-,TRBJ1-2,ASRRTYGDYGYT
TRBV6-5,-,TRBJ1-6,ASSYSPPLQPLH
TRBV28,-,TRBJ2-7,ASSLEDSFEQY
TRBV6-5,-,TRBJ2-2,ASSLGTITGELF
TRBV7-9,-,TRBJ2-5,ASSETGAQETQY
TRBV11-2,-,TRBJ2-3,ASSPRRGGGLAGDTQY
TRBV6-6,-,TRBJ2-7,ASSYSIGGAYEQY
TRBV27,-,TRBJ2-7,ASSPGSSYEQY
TRBV18,-,TRBJ2-5,ASSPQQGGEETQY
TRBV3-1/TRBV3-2,-,TRBJ1-1,ASSQVAGNTEAF
TRBV11-3,-,TRBJ2-1,ASSLRGRGASYNEQF
TRBV11-2,-,TRBJ2-1,ASSLDSRDSFYNEQF
TRBV11-3,-,TRBJ1-2,ASSLDGTGLGYT
TRBV5-5,few,TRBJ2-5,ASSLEGDGGETQY
TRBV2,-,TRBJ1-5,ASRQGHQPQH
TRBV19,-,TRBJ1-5,ASSAYVGQRNQPQH
TRBV4-1,-,TRBJ1-1,ASSHGPGTGSNTEAF
TRBV18,-,TRBJ2-7,ASSLRGANGSEQY
TRBV28,-,TRBJ1-5,ASGNGQSNQPQH
TRBV24-1,-,TRBJ2-5,ATSDRRGLGETQY
TRBV4-1,few,TRBJ1-2,ASSLDGTGGYGYT
TRBV18,-,TRBJ1-1,ASSPGRENTEAF
TRBV10-1,once,TRBJ2-7,ASSESVRGITEQY
TRBV10-3,-,TRBJ2-2,AISERDRGPGELF
TRBV28,once,TRBJ1-4,ASSLSVEIKLF
TRBV2,-,TRBJ2-7,ASRRGAQPYEQY
TRBV5-6,-,TRBJ1-2,ASSEVRYGYT
TRBV30,-,TRBJ1-5,AWSINTNQPQH
TRBV7-2,-,TRBJ1-5,ASSSQGDQPQH
TRBV2,-,TRBJ2-1,ASTKSRDSFYNEQF
TRBV18,-,TRBJ1-3,ASSPPTVSSGNTIY
TRBV6-4,few,TRBJ2-1,ASSDSWLADEQF
TRBV19,once,TRBJ1-5,ASSLQGMVRNQPQH
TRBV7-2,-,TRBJ2-7,ASSPGTAGNEQY
TRBV10-3,-,TRBJ1-3,AILALQGRRY
TRBV7-6,-,TRBJ1-1,ASSPDRGRTEAF
TRBV14,-,TRBJ1-1,ASSQPGHTNTEAF
TRBV18,-,TRBJ2-1,ASSPGGPSYNEQF
TRBV10-1,-,TRBJ1-1,ASVGGWRTEAF
TRBV18,-,TRBJ1-6,ASSLNDRGTNSPLH
TRBV7-9,-,TRBJ1-1,ASSSPWEQNTEAF
TRBV5-8,-,TRBJ2-2,ASSYPGVGTGELF
TRBV3-1/TRBV3-2,-,TRBJ2-3,ASSNWGQGLGDTQY
TRBV7-7,once,TRBJ1-3,ASSPRGGQGNTIY